This TCR beta chain originates from a study of blood T cell repertoires in COVID-19. Study-wide background: Spain, Italy and the United States supplied samples that represented acute and convalescent COVID-19. Sources were T cells, B-cell-depleted T cells, or PBMCs; the material itself was cDNA or gDNA.

Germline lookup yields CDR1 SGHAT and CDR2 FQNNGV. With 2 bases clipped from V and 6 bases from J, the junction kept 9 bases outside the gene matches. This CDR3 spans 15 amino acids. In the source study's methods: Scientists estimated how many nucleated cells there were by amplifying reference gene primers. Sequenced by immunoSEQ multiplex PCR; TCRdb stores in-frame clones only, minus some. The V and J calls and clone size come from that table; D and trimming were worked out from the DNA. The sample lists 100,000 to 120,000 clones; over 75% were seen once. Material: peripheral blood. The receptor's source is a human donor in a cohort sampled during active COVID-19. The V call is TRBV11-2, the J call TRBJ1-2, with 7 bases matching TRBD1. The CDR3 DNA reads as TGTGCCAGCAGCTTAAGCCAAGGGGGCGGTGATGGCTACACCTTC. It is translated as CASSLSQGGGDGYTF. Full variable domain (outside the CDR3, taken from reference TRBV11-2 and TRBJ1-2): EAGVAQSPRYKIIEKRQSVAFWCNPISGHATLYWYQQILGQGPKLLIQFQNNGVVDDSQLPKDRFSAERLKGVDSTLKIQPAKLEDSAVYLCASSLSQGGGDGYTFGSGTRLTVV.